This T cell receptor beta chain originates from a study of T cells in Graves' hyperthyroidism and ophthalmopathy (dated by TCRdb to between 2019 and 2020). For context, the study as a whole: Peripheral blood was sampled at the time of initial diagnosis, prior to any treatment. An independent validation cohort of around 19 hyperthyroidism patients and 17 patients who later progressed to ophthalmopathy tested prospective prediction of ophthalmopathy. To identify distinguishing TCR V-J signatures, a discovery cohort of around 100 patients was used, comprising roughly 45 with Graves' ophthalmopathy and roughly 60 with stable Graves' hyperthyroidism. After sampling, hyperthyroidism patients received methimazole starting at 30 mg daily, and ophthalmopathy patients received high-dose intravenous methylprednisolone. In addition, the study compared T-cell repertoires in thyroid tissue and in blood from six Graves' hyperthyroidism patients. According to the paper, TCR Vbeta CDR3 sequencing was carried out on approximately 140 peripheral blood samples, which came from approximately 43 ophthalmopathy, 80 or so hyperthyroidism and approximately 17 progressor patients. For training and testing, the 100 or so patients in the discovery cohort were randomly divided in a 7:3 ratio.

The CDR3, from cysteine to phenylalanine, totals 16 residues. Only CDR3 DNA is held: 48 bases, read in frame from base 1. Per the germline V gene, SGHAT is the CDR1 and FQNNGV is the CDR2. Broad study findings and their caveats: Blood samples also contained most of the expanded thyroid clonotypes (frequency above 0.001), which suggests that blood repertoires may reflect thyroid immune responses. Sample size was not statistically predetermined, and investigators were not blinded to group allocation. A model built on a 13 V-J signature distinguished ophthalmopathy from stable hyperthyroidism, reaching roughly 88% sensitivity and about 81% specificity in cross-validation and 80%/75% in testing. During validation, the model predicted progression to ophthalmopathy a median of approximately 6 months ahead of onset, with approximately 71% sensitivity and almost 75% specificity.

This clonotype was detected only a few times. Its cognate antigen has yet to be identified. A much larger clone is a single base away; this may be a read error. Ophthalmopathy patients had moderately to severely active disease, with a Clinical Activity Score of 3 or more, a NOSPECS grade of 4 or more, and a disease duration of less than 3 months. Any patient with an uncontrolled infection, another autoimmune disease, pregnancy or lactation was excluded. Diagnoses were based on clinical symptoms, serum thyroxine and TRAb, thyroid ultrasound and orbital computed tomography. PBMCs were isolated from roughly 10 ml of fresh peripheral blood by Ficoll-Paque density gradient centrifugation. Total RNA was extracted with Trizol reagent, and quality was checked on an Agilent 2100 Bioanalyzer. TCR beta CDR3 regions were amplified from RNA transcripts. A first-round RT-PCR of the TCR CDR3 used the HTBI primer set with the Qiagen OneStep RT-PCR kit. The libraries were constructed in a second round of multiplex PCR and then size-selected and purified. Libraries were sequenced paired-end with 100 bp reads on an Illumina HiSeq2000. On the study's bioinformatics: Raw data were processed with SOAPnuke, discarding reads with adapters, uncalled bases, mean Phred below 15, or no exact constant-primer or identifier match. COPE v1.2.5 was used to merge the high-quality paired reads, and each unique nucleotide sequence was defined as a clonotype. Clonotypes were aligned to IMGT TRBV, TRBD and TRBJ reference segments using MiTCR v1.1. Analysis was restricted to V-J combinations with a frequency above 0.0001, which covered 98% to 99.2% of repertoires. A TCS score was defined as the ratio between F50 (clonal expansion) and ExV (chaos), using BLOSUM62-based TCRdist between CDR3 peptides within each V-J. Welch's t-statistics and random forest reduced 450 to 600 V-J features to under 15, which were used in a naive Bayes classifier (R e1071). Clones were called with MiXCR by TCRdb after fastp trimmed the public reads at Q25, and only in-frame beta chains were retained. Every distinct CDR3 protein forms one entry, paired with its most common genes and DNA. These V and J calls originate from TCRdb's pipeline instead of the authors' own analysis. In all, the sample holds nearly 600,000 distinct CDR3 sequences, and around 14% of those were seen once. 7.1% of the sample lies in the top ten.

The sequencing input was blood. The rearrangement combines TRBV11-2 with TRBJ1-1, with TRBD1 as a weak D call on 6 bases. This receptor was identified in a woman aged 18-35 years with Graves' ophthalmopathy. The CDR3 in this case is CTSSPDPRGVHTEAFF. The nucleotide sequence is TGTACCAGCAGCCCAGACCCGAGGGGGGTTCACACTGAAGCTTTCTTT.